This T cell receptor (beta chain) is from a study of blood T cell repertoires in COVID-19. The CDR3 has 17 residues. CDR1 and CDR2 (germline): WSHSY, SAAADI. V was pared by 3 bases and J by 1 base, with 18 bases between. Authors' data handling: From reference gene primer amplification, estimates of nucleated cell counts were derived. The assay was immunoSEQ multiplex PCR, and TCRdb's table has in-frame clones only and misses some. D and trimming were read from the DNA, whereas the V and J calls and clone size are those reported in that table. The data hold fewer than 20,000 clones, with approximately 89% observed a single time. This clone has only one observation.

The TCR comes from a man in his sixties with active COVID-19. The specimen was peripheral blood. The chain has TRBV10-2 and TRBJ1-2; D remains unclear. The CDR3 here is CASSDVGAKTFNYGYTF. The CDR3 DNA reads as TGCGCCAGCAGTGATGTGGGAGCCAAAACTTTTAACTATGGCTACACCTTC.